A selection of T cell receptor beta chains follows, all from one sample in a study of cytomegalovirus exposure and HLA in healthy donors. Method: immunoSEQ multiplex PCR; TCRdb's copy keeps in-frame clones and lacks some. The sample shows 95,000 to 150,000 clones, about 78% of them seen only once. Sequencing was performed on PBMCs. These receptors were obtained from a woman aged 40 to 50 in good health and CMV-seropositive. The CDR3 runs from the conserved cysteine through the conserved F or W. D genes are given only for firm matches. Size is stated for part of the rows, as once, few or many counts, or as a class when the clone is expanded.

D gene | J gene | clone size | V gene | CDR3 DNA | CDR3 protein
NA | TRBJ1-1 | NA | TRBV19 | TGTGCCAGTAGAAACAGGGAGAACACTGAAGCTTTCTTT | CASRNRENTEAFF
NA | TRBJ1-2 | NA | TRBV4-1 | TGCGCCAGCAGCCCTCAACGGGGAGTGGCAGGGAGGACCTTC | CASSPQRGVAGRTF
TRBD2 | TRBJ2-1 | few | TRBV11-3 | TGTGCCAGCAGCTTAGTAGCGGGGGGATACAATGAGCAGTTCTTC | CASSLVAGGYNEQFF
NA | TRBJ2-2 | NA | TRBV4-3 | TGCGCCAGCAGCCAAGATTTTGGAATTTTAGCGCTGTTTTTT | CASSQDFGILALFF
NA | TRBJ2-3 | many | TRBV7-6 | TGTGCCAGCAGCCTCTACTACCCAACAGATACGCAGTATTTT | CASSLYYPTDTQYF
NA | TRBJ1-5 | NA | TRBV2 | TGTGCCAGCAGGGAACCGTATAGCAATCAGCCCCAGCATTTT | CASREPYSNQPQHF
NA | TRBJ1-4 | NA | TRBV5-4 | TGTGCCAGCAGCGTCAACAGGGCCACTAATGAAAAACTGTTTTTT | CASSVNRATNEKLFF
TRBD2 | TRBJ2-1 | NA | TRBV7-3 | TGTGCCAGCAGCCTAAGCGGGGGAGTTTACAATGAGCAGTTCTTC | CASSLSGGVYNEQFF
NA | TRBJ1-2 | NA | TRBV6-1 | TGTGCCAGCACCGGGAGTTATAACTATGGCTACACCTTC | CASTGSYNYGYTF
NA | TRBJ1-2 | few | TRBV14 | TGTGCCAGCAGCCTGGGAGCAAACTATGGCTACACCTTC | CASSLGANYGYTF
TRBD2 | TRBJ2-1 | NA | TRBV11-2 | TGTGCCAGCAGCTCACGACTAGCGGGGGGGCCCTACAATGAGCAGTTCTTC | CASSSRLAGGPYNEQFF
NA | TRBJ1-1 | few | TRBV7-2 | TGTGCCAGCAGCCCCTCCGGGACAAGGACTGAAGCTTTCTTT | CASSPSGTRTEAFF
NA | TRBJ2-7 | NA | TRBV7-2 | TGTGCCAGCAGCTTTGCCGGGAGCTCCTACGAGCAGTACTTC | CASSFAGSSYEQYF
NA | TRBJ1-5 | NA | TRBV10-1 | TGCGCCAGCAGTGAGTCTACGGGTGCTCAGCCCCAGCATTTT | CASSESTGAQPQHF
TRBD2 | TRBJ2-7 | NA | TRBV7-2 | TGTGCCAGCAGACGCCTAGCGGGGGAGGACTACGAGCAGTACTTC | CASRRLAGEDYEQYF
NA | TRBJ1-1 | NA | TRBV6-6 | TGTGCCAGCAGTTACGATCGGGGGAACACTGAAGCTTTCTTT | CASSYDRGNTEAFF
TRBD2 | TRBJ2-1 | NA | TRBV25-1 | TGTGCCAGCAGTGATTCTAGCGGGGGGGCGCATGAGCAGTTCTTC | CASSDSSGGAHEQFF
NA | TRBJ1-1 | NA | TRBV5-8 | TGTGCCAGCGAAAACGCAGTCAACACTGAAGCTTTCTTT | CASENAVNTEAFF
TRBD2 | TRBJ2-1 | NA | TRBV6-4 | TGTGCCAGCAGTCGCAAGGGACTAGCGGGCAATGAGCAGTTCTTC | CASSRKGLAGNEQFF
TRBD1 | TRBJ1-2 | NA | TRBV7-2 | TGTGCCAGCAGCTCCGTATCGACAGGGACCAACTATGGCTACACCTTC | CASSSVSTGTNYGYTF
TRBD2 | TRBJ2-5 | NA | TRBV5-1 | TGCGCCAGCGGACCCCTCGGGACTAGCGGGGGGAAAGAGACCCAGTACTTC | CASGPLGTSGGKETQYF
TRBD1 | TRBJ1-2 | few | TRBV6-4 | TGTGCCAGCAGTGAGGGACAGGGGGTAAACTATGGCTACACCTTC | CASSEGQGVNYGYTF
NA | TRBJ1-1 | few | TRBV5-6 | TGTGCCAGCAGCCAACAATGGGGGGGGTACACTGAAGCTTTCTTT | CASSQQWGGYTEAFF
TRBD2 | TRBJ2-7 | few | TRBV7-2 | TGTGCCAGCAGACGAACTAGCGGGGGCCTTGGGGGCGAGCAGTACTTC | CASRRTSGGLGGEQYF
NA | TRBJ1-1 | few | TRBV9 | TGTGCCAGCAGCGTAGATTCGGCAGGCGATACTGAAGCTTTCTTT | CASSVDSAGDTEAFF
NA | TRBJ2-2 | NA | TRBV4-3 | TGCGCCAGCAGCCAAGACCCCCACGGCAGGATGAACACCGGGGAGCTGTTTTTT | CASSQDPHGRMNTGELFF
NA | TRBJ1-3 | few | TRBV6-5 | TGTGCCAGCAGTTCGGTCAACAGGGTTGGAAACACCATATATTTT | CASSSVNRVGNTIYF
NA | TRBJ1-1 | few | TRBV7-2 | TGTGCCAGCAGCTTGGGAGCTCGAATGAACACTGAAGCTTTCTTT | CASSLGARMNTEAFF
TRBD1 | TRBJ2-1 | NA | TRBV5-1 | TGCGCCAGTACCCGTACCGGGACAGGGGATAATGAGCAGTTCTTC | CASTRTGTGDNEQFF
NA | TRBJ1-2 | NA | TRBV4-3 | TGCGCCAGCAGCCAAGAGTGGCGGGGCGCGGGTGGCTACACCTTC | CASSQEWRGAGGYTF
NA | TRBJ1-5 | NA | TRBV4-1 | TGCGCCAGCAGCCAAGGACGGCAGGGGAGTCAGCCCCAGCATTTT | CASSQGRQGSQPQHF
NA | TRBJ2-7 | NA | TRBV19 | TGTGCCAGTAGTATGTCGGTCCGTGAGGTAGAGCAGTACTTC | CASSMSVREVEQYF